These T cell receptor beta chains were read from a single sample in a study of early T cells in non-severe SARS-CoV-2 infection. TCRdb itself ran the 5' RACE reads through MiXCR, one entry per CDR3 protein. The sample records fewer than 100,000 distinct CDR3 sequences, roughly 12% being singletons. The specimen sequenced was whole blood. Receptor source: an adult who was a healthcare worker with PCR-confirmed SARS-CoV-2 infection or an uninfected control (not recorded which). CDR3s leave out the opening cysteine and the closing phenylalanine or tryptophan.

CDR3 protein	V gene	J gene	CDR3 length
ASNPGFGETQY	TRBV28	TRBJ2-5	11
ASSLQGPSGSPEADTQY	TRBV4-2	TRBJ2-3	17
ASSSFGAGNGQPQH	TRBV7-2	TRBJ1-5	14
ATSVTGSRNEQY	TRBV24-1	TRBJ2-7	12
ASTRDIYEQY	TRBV2	TRBJ2-7	10
SVSPRVQPQH	TRBV29-1	TRBJ1-5	10
ASSQVLDKGMFLRRDNQPQH	TRBV4-1	TRBJ1-5	20
SARLTGRLTRNYGYT	TRBV20-1	TRBJ1-2	15
SARDARDSGNTIY	TRBV20-1	TRBJ1-3	13
ASSDVAGAYNEQF	TRBV6-4	TRBJ2-1	13
ASSEALFPGSKYF	TRBV2	TRBJ2-1	13
ASSPLGADTYEQY	TRBV7-9	TRBJ2-7	13
AWSVRLRDTQY	TRBV30	TRBJ2-3	11
ASKRQGATVLAKNIQY	TRBV6-2/TRBV6-3	TRBJ2-4	16
ASTKIRRDRGGNQPQH	TRBV2	TRBJ1-5	16
ASSRTGGYT	TRBV28	TRBJ1-2	9
SAKDRTRNTIY	TRBV20-1	TRBJ1-3	11
ATWTAVNEKLF	TRBV7-9	TRBJ1-4	11
ASSYGQGPTYEQY	TRBV7-9	TRBJ2-7	13
ASSTQGSYEQY	TRBV19	TRBJ2-7	11
ASKPTGLRTGELF	TRBV28	TRBJ2-2	13
ASVRAGTDTQY	TRBV19	TRBJ2-3	11
ASSPGLDPYEQY	TRBV27	TRBJ2-7	12
ASSPASGSYNEQF	TRBV6-5	TRBJ2-1	13
ASSPLNRGGTDTQY	TRBV27	TRBJ2-3	14
SAPNRAGGDEQF	TRBV20-1	TRBJ2-1	12
ASSMDTNNSPLH	TRBV5-1	TRBJ1-6	12
ASSPTRGIQY	TRBV3-1	TRBJ2-4	10
ASSPRQDPDTQY	TRBV9	TRBJ2-3	12
ASSYERTKNSPLH	TRBV6-2/TRBV6-3	TRBJ1-6	13
SVGATGNEQY	TRBV29-1	TRBJ2-7	10
AWSRGYSVGPQH	TRBV30	TRBJ1-5	12
ASSLTQGRDGYT	TRBV7-6	TRBJ1-2	12
ASSSGLQGTQY	TRBV7-2	TRBJ2-3	11
ASSVNGDSPLH	TRBV6-1	TRBJ1-6	11
ASSLAGTALEDEQY	TRBV12-3/TRBV12-4	TRBJ2-7	14
ASSSGTASYEQY	TRBV27	TRBJ2-7	12
SVDGGVYYGYT	TRBV29-1	TRBJ1-2	11
ASSETWGSNTEAF	TRBV6-4	TRBJ1-1	13
ASIDGTSTDTQY	TRBV5-1	TRBJ2-3	12
ASSLTSGVNYEQY	TRBV7-6	TRBJ2-7	13
ASSASGLGNTIY	TRBV12-3/TRBV12-4	TRBJ1-3	12
SALPGRNEKLF	TRBV29-1	TRBJ1-4	11
ASSPGFGQNEQF	TRBV11-2	TRBJ2-1	12
ASSLRPGSDLDYGYT	TRBV7-3	TRBJ1-2	15
SVGILSNEQF	TRBV29-1	TRBJ2-1	10
ASSPRDSYNSPLH	TRBV13	TRBJ1-6	13
ASSDSVGGENSPLH	TRBV6-4	TRBJ1-6	14
ASSFGGLAGTSSYNEQF	TRBV7-3	TRBJ2-1	17
ASSRATKGFYEQY	TRBV28	TRBJ2-7	13
ASSLGVSSYSSESETQY	TRBV11-2	TRBJ2-5	17
ASSTPEGADTQY	TRBV5-1	TRBJ2-3	12
SARDEGPGELF	TRBV20-1	TRBJ2-2	11
ASSYGGQGAYEQY	TRBV6-5	TRBJ2-7	13
ASSQDRTSTNEKLF	TRBV4-1	TRBJ1-4	14
ASRDTNTPEAF	TRBV6-5	TRBJ1-1	11
ASSLVGTTPGEQF	TRBV7-2	TRBJ2-1	13